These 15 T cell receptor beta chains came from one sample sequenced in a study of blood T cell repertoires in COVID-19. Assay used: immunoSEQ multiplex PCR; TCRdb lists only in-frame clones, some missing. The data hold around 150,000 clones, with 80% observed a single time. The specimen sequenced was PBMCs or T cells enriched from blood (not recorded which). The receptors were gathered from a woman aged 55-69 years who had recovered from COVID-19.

The CDR3, as DNA: TGTGCCAGCAGTATGACAGTCGTTCAGCCCCAGCATTTT. Protein: CASSMTVVQPQHF. The V call is TRBV6-5, the J call TRBJ1-5, with D maybe TRBD1 (5 bases). Trimming removed 5 bases from V and 6 bases from J, with 11 bases in between. This CDR3 is built from 13 residues. From germline, CDR1 is MNHEY and CDR2 SVGAGI.

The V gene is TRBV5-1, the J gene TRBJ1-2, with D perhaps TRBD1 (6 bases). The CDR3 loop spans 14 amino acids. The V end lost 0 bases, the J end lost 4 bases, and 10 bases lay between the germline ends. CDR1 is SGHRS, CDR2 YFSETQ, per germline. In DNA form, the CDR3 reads TGCGCCAGCAGCTTGGAACAGGGAAGCTATGGCTACACCTTC. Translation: CASSLEQGSYGYTF.

The CDR3 protein is CATRTSGGREAFF. The CDR3, as DNA: TGTGCTACACGCACATCAGGGGGCCGGGAAGCTTTCTTT. The gene calls are TRBV27 and TRBJ1-1, with TRBD1 identical over 8 bases. The CDR3 length is 13 residues. Germline CDR1 and CDR2: MNHEY and SMNVEV (reference sequence).

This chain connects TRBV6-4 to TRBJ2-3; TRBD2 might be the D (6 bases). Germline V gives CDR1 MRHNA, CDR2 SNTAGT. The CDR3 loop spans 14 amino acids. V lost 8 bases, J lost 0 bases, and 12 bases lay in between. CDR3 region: CASGTGTSTDTQYF. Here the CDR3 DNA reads TGTGCCAGCGGGACCGGGACTAGCACAGATACGCAGTATTTT.

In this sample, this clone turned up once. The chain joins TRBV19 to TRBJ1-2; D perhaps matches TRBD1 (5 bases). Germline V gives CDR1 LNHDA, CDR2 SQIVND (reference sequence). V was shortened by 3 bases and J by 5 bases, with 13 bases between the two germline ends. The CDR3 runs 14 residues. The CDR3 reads CASSIGTREYGYTF. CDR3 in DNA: TGTGCCAGTAGTATTGGGACTCGGGAGTATGGCTACACCTTC. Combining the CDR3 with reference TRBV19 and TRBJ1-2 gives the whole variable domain DGGITQSPKYLFRKEGQNVTLSCEQNLNHDAMYWYRQDPGQGLRLIYYSQIVNDFQKGDIAEGYSVSREKKESFPLTVTSAQKNPTAFYLCASSIGTREYGYTFGSGTRLTVV.

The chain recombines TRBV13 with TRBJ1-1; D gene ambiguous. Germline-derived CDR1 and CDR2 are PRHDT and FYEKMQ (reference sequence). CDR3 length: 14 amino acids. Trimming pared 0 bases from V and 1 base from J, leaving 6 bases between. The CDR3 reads CASSLGGGNTEAFF. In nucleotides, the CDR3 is TGTGCCAGCAGCTTAGGCGGCGGGAACACTGAAGCTTTCTTT.

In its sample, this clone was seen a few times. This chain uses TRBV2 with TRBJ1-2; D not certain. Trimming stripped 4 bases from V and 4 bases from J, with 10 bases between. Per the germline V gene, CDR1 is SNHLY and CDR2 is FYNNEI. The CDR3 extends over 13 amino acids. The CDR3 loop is CASSAQQSYGYTF. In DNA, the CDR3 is TGTGCCAGCAGTGCCCAACAGAGCTATGGCTACACCTTC.

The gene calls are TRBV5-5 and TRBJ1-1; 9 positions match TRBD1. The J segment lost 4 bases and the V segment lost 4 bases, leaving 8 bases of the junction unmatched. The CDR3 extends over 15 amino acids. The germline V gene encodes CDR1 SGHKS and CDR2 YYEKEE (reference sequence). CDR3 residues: CASSPGTGWGTEAFF. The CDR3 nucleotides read TGTGCCAGCAGCCCGGGGACAGGGTGGGGCACTGAAGCTTTCTTT.

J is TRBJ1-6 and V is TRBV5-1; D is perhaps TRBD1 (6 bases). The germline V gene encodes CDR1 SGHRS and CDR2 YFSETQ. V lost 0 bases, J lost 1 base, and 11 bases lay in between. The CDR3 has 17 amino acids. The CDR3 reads CASSLGLQGSYNSPLHF. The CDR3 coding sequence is TGCGCCAGCAGCTTGGGGCTACAGGGTTCCTATAATTCACCCCTCCACTTT.

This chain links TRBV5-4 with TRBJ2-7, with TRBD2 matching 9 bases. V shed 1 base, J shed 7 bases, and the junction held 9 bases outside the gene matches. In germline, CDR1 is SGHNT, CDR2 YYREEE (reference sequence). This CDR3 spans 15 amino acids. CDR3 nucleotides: TGTGCCAGCAGCTTGTCAGCGGGGGGAGGTGAGGAGCAGTACTTC. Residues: CASSLSAGGGEEQYF.

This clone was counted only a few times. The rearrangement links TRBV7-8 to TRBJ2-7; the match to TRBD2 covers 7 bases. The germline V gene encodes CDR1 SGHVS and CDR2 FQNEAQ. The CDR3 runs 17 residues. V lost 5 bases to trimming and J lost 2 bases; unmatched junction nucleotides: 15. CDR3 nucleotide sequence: TGTGCCAGCAGCCGAGCTCGTGGGGGGGGTTCGACCTACGAGCAGTACTTC. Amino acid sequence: CASSRARGGGSTYEQYF.

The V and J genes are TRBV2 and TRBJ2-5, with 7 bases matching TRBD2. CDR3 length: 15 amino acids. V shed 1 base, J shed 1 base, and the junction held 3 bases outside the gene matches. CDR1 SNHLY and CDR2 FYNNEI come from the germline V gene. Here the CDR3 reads CASSEGAGTQETQYF. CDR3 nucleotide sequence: TGTGCCAGCAGTGAAGGAGCGGGGACCCAAGAGACCCAGTACTTC. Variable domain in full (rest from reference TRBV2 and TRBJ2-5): EPEVTQTPSHQVTQMGQEVILRCVPISNHLYFYWYRQILGQKVEFLVSFYNNEISEKSEIFDDQFSVERPDGSNFTLKIRSTKLEDSAMYFCASSEGAGTQETQYFGPGTRLLVL.

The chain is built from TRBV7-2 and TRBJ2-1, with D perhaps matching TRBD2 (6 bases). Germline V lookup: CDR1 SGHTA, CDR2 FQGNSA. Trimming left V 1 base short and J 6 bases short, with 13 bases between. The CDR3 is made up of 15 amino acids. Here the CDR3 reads CASSLGRGLTNEQFF. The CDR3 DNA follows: TGTGCCAGCAGCTTAGGTCGGGGACTGACCAATGAGCAGTTCTTC.

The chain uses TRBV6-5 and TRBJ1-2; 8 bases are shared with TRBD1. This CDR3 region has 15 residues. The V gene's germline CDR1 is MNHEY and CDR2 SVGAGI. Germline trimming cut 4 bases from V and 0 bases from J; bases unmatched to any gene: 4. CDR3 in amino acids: CASSWTGSPNYGYTF. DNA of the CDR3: TGTGCCAGCAGTTGGACAGGGTCCCCTAACTATGGCTACACCTTC.

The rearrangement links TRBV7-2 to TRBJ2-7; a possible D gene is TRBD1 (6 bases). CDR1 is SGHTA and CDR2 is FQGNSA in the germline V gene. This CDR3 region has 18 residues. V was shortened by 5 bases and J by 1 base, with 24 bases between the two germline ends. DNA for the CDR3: TGTGCCAGCAGCGCACGGCTGAGGACAGCCCTAAGTTCCTACGAGCAGTACTTC. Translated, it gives CASSARLRTALSSYEQYF.